The text below deals with one TCR beta chain. No antigen is known for it. No base quality information exists; no much larger clone differs at one position. This sample was taken from a study of T cell changes during pregnancy in multiple sclerosis (dated by TCRdb to between 2018 and 2021). Looking at the study overall: In women with multiple sclerosis, the researchers looked at how the T cell repertoire shifted as pregnancy progressed.

Relative to germline, V is 6 bases shorter and J is 1 base shorter, with 10 bases between their ends. Measured from the cysteine to the phenylalanine, the CDR3 is 13 residues long. Only the CDR3 part of the read is kept: 39 bases, read in frame from the first base. For CDR1 and CDR2, the germline V gene lists MGHRA and YSYEKL. The library was produced with the immunoSEQ multiplex PCR assay. TCRdb stores this immuneACCESS table with in-frame sequences only. Part of the clones is absent; in the studies checked, under half of the shortfall reflects unresolved V genes, and no reason is known for the rest. This sample gives around 100,000 clones in total; roughly nine tenths of them show up just once. Clones ranked in the top ten supply 0.75% to 0.95% of the sample.

This receptor chain uses TRBV4-1 and TRBJ2-7; a tentative D call is TRBD1 (6 bases match). The sequencing here drew on peripheral blood, taken after pregnancy. This TCR came from a female donor with multiple sclerosis, enrolled in a pregnancy study. The DNA is TGCGCCAGCAGAGGACAGTATTCCTACGAGCAGTACTTC. This sequence encodes CASRGQYSYEQYF.